Below, one T cell receptor beta chain is given with its context. This sample stems from a study of shared clonotypes between healthy human individuals. CD8 cells classed as naive were CD45RO-negative and positively selected for CCR7, excluding terminally differentiated effector memory CD45RA+ cells. Generated by immunoSEQ multiplex PCR, the TCRdb table keeps only in-frame clones and is missing some. The sample yields roughly 850,000 clones, around 96% seen once. The sequence came from a man aged 30-40 years in good health. Sequenced input: naive CD8+ T cells sorted from blood.

CDR3 DNA sequence: TGTGCCAGCAGCTTAGCGGCTAGCGAAGCCTACGAGCAGTACTTC. Translated, it gives CASSLAASEAYEQYF. The chain uses TRBV13 and TRBJ2-7; a weak D match, TRBD2 (6 bases). The CDR3 extends over 15 amino acids. V was clipped by 1 base and J by 2 bases, with 12 bases between them. Per germline, CDR1 PRHDT and CDR2 FYEKMQ (reference sequence).